This TCR beta chain was sequenced for a study of cytotoxic CD8 clonotypes in ibrutinib-treated CLL. As for the study in general: Across the patients, about a dozen were relapsed/refractory, around 16 treatment-naive and roughly 17 IGHV unmutated. Partial response was seen in 25 or so patients and complete response in 2; after median about 70 months, around 15 stayed remitted, around 12 progressed.

V lost 3 bases and J 15 bases, leaving 39 bases between the germline ends. In germline, CDR1 is MNHNS, CDR2 SASEGT. The CDR3 totals 20 residues. With cryopreserved PBMCs as the source, around 1.9 micrograms of genomic DNA went to TCR beta libraries. Sequenced by immunoSEQ multiplex PCR; TCRdb stores in-frame clones only, minus some. The sample comprises under 30,000 clones, more than 75% of which are singletons, and roughly 48% rests with the top ten. Sequenced material: PBMCs, taken after 36 months of ibrutinib treatment. The V gene is TRBV6-1, the J gene TRBJ2-1; D is ambiguous. This clonotype was obtained from a human donor with chronic lymphocytic leukemia. Here the CDR3 DNA reads TGTGCCAGCAGTGACGTATCTACCACCCTACAATTATTCGGCCCCCTAGAACCGTTCTTC. As protein: CASSDVSTTLQLFGPLEPFF.